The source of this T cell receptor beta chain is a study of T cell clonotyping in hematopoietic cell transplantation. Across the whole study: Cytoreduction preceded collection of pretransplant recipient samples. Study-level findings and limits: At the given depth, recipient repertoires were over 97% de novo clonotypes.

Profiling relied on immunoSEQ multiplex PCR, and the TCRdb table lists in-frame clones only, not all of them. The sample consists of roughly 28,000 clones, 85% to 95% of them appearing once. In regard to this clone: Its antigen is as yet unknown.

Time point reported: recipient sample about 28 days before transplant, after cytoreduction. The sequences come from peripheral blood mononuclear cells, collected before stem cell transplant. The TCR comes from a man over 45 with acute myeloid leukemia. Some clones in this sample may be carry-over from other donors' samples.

CDR3 residues: CASSINPGNTIYF. In DNA, the CDR3 is TGTGCCAGTAGTATCAATCCCGGAAACACCATATATTTT. The rearrangement joins TRBV19 to TRBJ1-3; no firm D call. V was trimmed by 3 bases and J by 4 bases, leaving 7 bases between them. CDR3 length: 13 amino acids. CDR1 is LNHDA, CDR2 SQIVND, per germline (reference sequence). The entire variable domain, with the rest obtained from reference TRBV19 and TRBJ1-3, is as follows: DGGITQSPKYLFRKEGQNVTLSCEQNLNHDAMYWYRQDPGQGLRLIYYSQIVNDFQKGDIAEGYSVSREKKESFPLTVTSAQKNPTAFYLCASSINPGNTIYFGEGSWLTVV.